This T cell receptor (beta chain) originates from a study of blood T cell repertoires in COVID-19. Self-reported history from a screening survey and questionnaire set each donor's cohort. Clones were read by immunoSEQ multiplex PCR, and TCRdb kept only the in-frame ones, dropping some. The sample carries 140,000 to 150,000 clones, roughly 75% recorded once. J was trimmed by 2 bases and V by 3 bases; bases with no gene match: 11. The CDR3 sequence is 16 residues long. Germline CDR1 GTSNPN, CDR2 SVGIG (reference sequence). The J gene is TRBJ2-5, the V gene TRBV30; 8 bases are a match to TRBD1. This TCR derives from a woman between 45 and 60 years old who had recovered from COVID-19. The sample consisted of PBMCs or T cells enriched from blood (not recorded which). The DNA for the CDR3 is TGTGCCTGGAGATCCCCGGACAGGGCTAAGCAAGAGACCCAGTACTTC. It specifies CAWRSPDRAKQETQYF.